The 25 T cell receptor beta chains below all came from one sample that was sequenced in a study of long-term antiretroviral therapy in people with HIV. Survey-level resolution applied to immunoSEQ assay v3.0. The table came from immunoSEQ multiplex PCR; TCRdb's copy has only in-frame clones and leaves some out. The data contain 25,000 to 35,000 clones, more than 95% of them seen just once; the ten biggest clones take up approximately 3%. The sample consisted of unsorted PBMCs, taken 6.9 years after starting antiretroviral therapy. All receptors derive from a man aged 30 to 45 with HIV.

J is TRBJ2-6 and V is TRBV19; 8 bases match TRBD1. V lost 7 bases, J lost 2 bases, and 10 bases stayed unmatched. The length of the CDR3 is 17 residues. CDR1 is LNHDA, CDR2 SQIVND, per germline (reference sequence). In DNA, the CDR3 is TGTGCCAGTAAAGGAGACAGGGGTGTGCCTGGGGCCAACGTCCTGACTTTC. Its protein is CASKGDRGVPGANVLTF.

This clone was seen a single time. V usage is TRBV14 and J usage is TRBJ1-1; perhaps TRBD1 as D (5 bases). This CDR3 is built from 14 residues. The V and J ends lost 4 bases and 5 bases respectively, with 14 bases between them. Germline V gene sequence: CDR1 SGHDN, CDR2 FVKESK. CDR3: CASSRGGRYTEAFF. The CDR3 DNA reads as TGTGCCAGCAGCCGGGGGGGACGATATACTGAAGCTTTCTTT.

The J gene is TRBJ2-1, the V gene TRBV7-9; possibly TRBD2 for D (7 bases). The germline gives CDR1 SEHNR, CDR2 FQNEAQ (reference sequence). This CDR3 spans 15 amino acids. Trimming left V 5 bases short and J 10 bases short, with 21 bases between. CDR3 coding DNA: TGTGCCAGCAGCCGGCTCCTTGGGGGGGCTTTGGAGCAGTTCTTC. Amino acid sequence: CASSRLLGGALEQFF.

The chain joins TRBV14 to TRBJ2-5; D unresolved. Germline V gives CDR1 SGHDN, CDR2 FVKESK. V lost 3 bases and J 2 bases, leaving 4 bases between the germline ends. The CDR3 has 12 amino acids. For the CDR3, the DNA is TGTGCCAGCAGCCAGCTACAAGAGACCCAGTACTTC. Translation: CASSQLQETQYF.

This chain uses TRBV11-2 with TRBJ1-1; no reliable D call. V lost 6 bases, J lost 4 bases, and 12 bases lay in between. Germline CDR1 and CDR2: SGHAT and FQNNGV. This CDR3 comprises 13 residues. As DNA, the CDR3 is TGTGCCAGCAGACCGTGGACGAGCACTGAAGCTTTCTTT. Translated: CASRPWTSTEAFF.

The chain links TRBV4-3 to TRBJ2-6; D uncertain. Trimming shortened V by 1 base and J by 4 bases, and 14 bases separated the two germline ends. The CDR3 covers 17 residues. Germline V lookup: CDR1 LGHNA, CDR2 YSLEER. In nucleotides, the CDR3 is TGCGCCAGCAGCCAAGGAAGCGAAATGTGGGGGGCCAACGTCCTGACTTTC. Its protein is CASSQGSEMWGANVLTF.

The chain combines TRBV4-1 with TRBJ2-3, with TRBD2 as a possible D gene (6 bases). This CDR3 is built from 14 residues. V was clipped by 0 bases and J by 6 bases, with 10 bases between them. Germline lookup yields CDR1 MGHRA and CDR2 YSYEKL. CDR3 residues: CASSQETSPDTQYF. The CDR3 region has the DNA TGCGCCAGCAGCCAAGAGACTAGTCCCGATACGCAGTATTTT.

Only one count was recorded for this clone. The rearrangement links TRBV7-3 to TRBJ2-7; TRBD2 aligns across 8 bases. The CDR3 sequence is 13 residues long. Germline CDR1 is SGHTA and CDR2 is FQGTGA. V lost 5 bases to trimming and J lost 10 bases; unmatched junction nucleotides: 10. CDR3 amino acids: CASSTRAGGTQYF. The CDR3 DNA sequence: TGTGCCAGCAGCACCCGGGCGGGGGGCACCCAGTACTTC.

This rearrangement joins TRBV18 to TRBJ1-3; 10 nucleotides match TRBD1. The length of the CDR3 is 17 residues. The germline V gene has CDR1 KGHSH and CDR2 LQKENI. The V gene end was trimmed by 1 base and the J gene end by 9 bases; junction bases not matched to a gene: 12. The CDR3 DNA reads TGTGCCAGCTCACCACTAAGTCCGGGACAGGGGTATATCACCATATATTTT. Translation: CASSPLSPGQGYITIYF.

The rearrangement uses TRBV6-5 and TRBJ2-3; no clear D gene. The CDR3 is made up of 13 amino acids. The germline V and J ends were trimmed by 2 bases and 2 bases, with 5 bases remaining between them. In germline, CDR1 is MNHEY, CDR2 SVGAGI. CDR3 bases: TGTGCCAGCAGTTACACCCACACAGATACGCAGTATTTT. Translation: CASSYTHTDTQYF.

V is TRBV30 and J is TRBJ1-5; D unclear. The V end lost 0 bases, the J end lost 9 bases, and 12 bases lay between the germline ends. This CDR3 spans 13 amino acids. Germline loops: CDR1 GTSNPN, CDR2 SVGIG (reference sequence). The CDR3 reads CAWSVEGLGPQHF. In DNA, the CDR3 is TGTGCCTGGAGTGTTGAAGGCCTTGGGCCCCAGCATTTT.

The CDR3: CATSRDRLAGVDTQYF. CDR3 coding DNA: TGTGCCACCAGCAGAGATCGGCTAGCGGGGGTCGATACGCAGTATTTT. This sequence joins TRBV15 and TRBJ2-3; 10 nucleotides agree with TRBD2. From germline, CDR1 is LNHNV and CDR2 YYDKDF (reference sequence). The V segment lost 0 bases and the J segment 6 bases; nucleotides outside the gene matches: 6. The CDR3 consists of 16 residues.

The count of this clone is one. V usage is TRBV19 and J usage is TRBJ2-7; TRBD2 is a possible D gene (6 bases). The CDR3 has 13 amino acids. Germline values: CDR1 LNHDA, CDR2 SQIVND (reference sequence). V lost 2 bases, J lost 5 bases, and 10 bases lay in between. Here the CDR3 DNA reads TGTGCCAGTAGTATACGTGGAGGGAACGAGCAGTACTTC. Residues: CASSIRGGNEQYF.

The CDR3 here is CASSRSVQETQYF. In nucleotides, the CDR3 is TGTGCCAGCAGCCGCAGTGTCCAAGAGACCCAGTACTTC. The gene calls are TRBV11-2 and TRBJ2-5; D is undetermined. The CDR3 has 13 amino acids. Germline lookup yields CDR1 SGHAT and CDR2 FQNNGV. With 5 bases removed from V and 1 base from J, the gap between germline ends came to 8 bases.

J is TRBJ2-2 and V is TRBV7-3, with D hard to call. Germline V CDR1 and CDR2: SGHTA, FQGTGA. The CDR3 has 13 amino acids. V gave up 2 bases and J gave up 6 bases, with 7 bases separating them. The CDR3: CASSLGLAGELFF. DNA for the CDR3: TGTGCCAGCAGCTTAGGGTTGGCCGGGGAGCTGTTTTTT.

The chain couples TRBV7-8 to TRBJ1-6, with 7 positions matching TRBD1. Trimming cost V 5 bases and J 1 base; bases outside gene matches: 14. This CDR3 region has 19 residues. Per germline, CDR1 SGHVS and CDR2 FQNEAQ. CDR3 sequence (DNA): TGTGCCAGCAGCCTCACGTCCCGGGACAGTGGTTCCTATAATTCACCCCTCCACTTT. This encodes CASSLTSRDSGSYNSPLHF.

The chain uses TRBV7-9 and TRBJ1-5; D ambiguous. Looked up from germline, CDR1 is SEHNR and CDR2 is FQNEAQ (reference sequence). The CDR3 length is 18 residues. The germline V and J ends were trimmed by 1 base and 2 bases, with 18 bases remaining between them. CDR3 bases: TGTGCCAGCAGCTTAGGGCCGGGCCCAGGCTTGGGCAATCAGCCCCAGCATTTT. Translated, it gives CASSLGPGPGLGNQPQHF.

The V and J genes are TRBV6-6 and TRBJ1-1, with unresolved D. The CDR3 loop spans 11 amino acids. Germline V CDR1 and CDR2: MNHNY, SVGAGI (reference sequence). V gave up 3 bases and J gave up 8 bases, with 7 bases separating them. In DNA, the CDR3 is TGTGCCAGCAGTTATCGTGGGGAAGCTTTCTTT. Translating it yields CASSYRGEAFF.

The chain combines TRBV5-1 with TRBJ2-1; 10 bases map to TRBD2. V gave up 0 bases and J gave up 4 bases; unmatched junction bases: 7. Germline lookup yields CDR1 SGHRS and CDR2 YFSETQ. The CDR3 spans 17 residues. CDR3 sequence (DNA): TGCGCCAGCAGCTTGGTGCCTAGCGGGGGAGGTTACAATGAGCAGTTCTTC. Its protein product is CASSLVPSGGGYNEQFF.

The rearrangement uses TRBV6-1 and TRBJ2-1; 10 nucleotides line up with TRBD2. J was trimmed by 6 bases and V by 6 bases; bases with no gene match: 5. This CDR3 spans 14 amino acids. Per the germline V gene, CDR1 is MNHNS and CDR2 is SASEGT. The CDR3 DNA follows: TGTGCCAGCAGCCCGGGACTAGCGAGCAATGAGCAGTTCTTC. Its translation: CASSPGLASNEQFF.

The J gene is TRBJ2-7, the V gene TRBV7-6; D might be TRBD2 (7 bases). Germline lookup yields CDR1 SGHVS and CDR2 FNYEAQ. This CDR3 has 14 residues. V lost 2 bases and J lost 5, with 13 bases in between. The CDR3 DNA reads TGTGCCAGCAGCTTAAGCGGGGCAGGGGACGAGCAGTACTTC. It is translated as CASSLSGAGDEQYF.

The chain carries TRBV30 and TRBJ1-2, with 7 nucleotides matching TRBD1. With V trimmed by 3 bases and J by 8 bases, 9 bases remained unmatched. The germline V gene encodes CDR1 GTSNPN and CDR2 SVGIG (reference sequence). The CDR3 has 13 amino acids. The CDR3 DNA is TGTGCCTGGAGGATCCTGACAGGGAACGGCTACACCTTC. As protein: CAWRILTGNGYTF.

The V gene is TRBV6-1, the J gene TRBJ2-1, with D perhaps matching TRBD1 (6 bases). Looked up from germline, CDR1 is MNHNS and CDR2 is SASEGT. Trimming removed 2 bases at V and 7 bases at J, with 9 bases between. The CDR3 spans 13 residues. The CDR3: CASSETGRNEQFF. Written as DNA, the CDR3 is TGTGCCAGCAGTGAAACAGGGCGGAATGAGCAGTTCTTC.

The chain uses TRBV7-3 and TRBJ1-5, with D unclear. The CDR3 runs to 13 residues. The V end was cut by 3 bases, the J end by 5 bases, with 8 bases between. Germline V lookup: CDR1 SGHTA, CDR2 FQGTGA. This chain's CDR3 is CASSLEHDQPQHF. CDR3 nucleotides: TGTGCCAGCAGCTTGGAGCATGATCAGCCCCAGCATTTT. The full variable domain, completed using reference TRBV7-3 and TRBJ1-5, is GAGVSQTPSNKVTEKGKYVELRCDPISGHTALYWYRQSLGQGPEFLIYFQGTGAADDSGLPNDRFFAVRPEGSVSTLKIQRTERGDSAVYLCASSLEHDQPQHFGDGTRLSIL.

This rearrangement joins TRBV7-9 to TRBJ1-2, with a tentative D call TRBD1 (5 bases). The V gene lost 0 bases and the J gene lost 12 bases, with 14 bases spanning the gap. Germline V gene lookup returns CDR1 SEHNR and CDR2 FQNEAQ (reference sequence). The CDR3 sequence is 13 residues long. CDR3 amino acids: CASSLARQKSDTF. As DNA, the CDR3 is TGTGCCAGCAGCTTAGCCCGACAGAAATCCGACACCTTC.